The T cell receptor (beta chain) described here comes from a study of T cell responses to AZD1222 COVID-19 vaccine. Study-level results: Two AZD1222 doses significantly raised spike-specific TCR breadth and depth over controls. The donor cohort was predominantly white British with a female majority, and clonal diversity may have been underestimated.

On this clone itself: Antigen: not known.

Per germline, CDR1 SGHRS and CDR2 YFSETQ. CDR3 length: 14 residues. Trimming took off 4 bases at V and 0 bases at J, with 10 bases between the two ends. Assay: immunoSEQ multiplex PCR; the TCRdb copy retains only in-frame clones and omits some. The data show roughly 43,000 clones, around four fifths seen once. V gene TRBV5-1 combines with J gene TRBJ1-2; no clear D. The clonotype originates from an adult who received the MenACWY meningococcal vaccine as a control. The specimen comprised peripheral blood, sampled 28 days after the second dose of the MenACWY control vaccine. In nucleotides, the CDR3 is TGCGCCAGCAGCCCCTTGCTGACTAACTATGGCTACACCTTC. Translation gives CASSPLLTNYGYTF.